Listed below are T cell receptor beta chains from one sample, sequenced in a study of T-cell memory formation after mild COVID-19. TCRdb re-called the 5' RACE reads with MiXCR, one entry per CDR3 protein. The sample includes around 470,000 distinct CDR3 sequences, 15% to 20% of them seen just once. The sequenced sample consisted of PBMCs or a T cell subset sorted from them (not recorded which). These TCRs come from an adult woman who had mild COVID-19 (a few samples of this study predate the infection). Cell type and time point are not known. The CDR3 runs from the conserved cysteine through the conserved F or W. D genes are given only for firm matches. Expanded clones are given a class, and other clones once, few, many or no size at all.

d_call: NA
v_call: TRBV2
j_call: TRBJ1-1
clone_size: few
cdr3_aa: CASSEWIEAFF
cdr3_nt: TGTGCCAGCAGTGAGTGGATCGAAGCTTTCTTT

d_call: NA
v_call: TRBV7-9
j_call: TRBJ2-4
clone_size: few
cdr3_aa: CASSTGARGQYF
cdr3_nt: TGTGCCAGCTCGACCGGGGCCCGGGGACAGTACTTC

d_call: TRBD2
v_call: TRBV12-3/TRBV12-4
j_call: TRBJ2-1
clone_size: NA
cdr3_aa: CASSLPPSGRGDEQFF
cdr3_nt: TGTGCCAGCAGTTTACCCCCCAGCGGGAGAGGGGATGAGCAGTTCTTC

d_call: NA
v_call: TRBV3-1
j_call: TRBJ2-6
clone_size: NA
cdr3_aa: CASSRFLGRRSSGANVLTF
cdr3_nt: TGTGCCAGCAGCCGATTCCTTGGACGTCGGAGCTCTGGGGCCAACGTCCTGACTTTC

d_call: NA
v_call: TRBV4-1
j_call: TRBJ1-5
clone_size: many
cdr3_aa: CASSQDPYQPQHF
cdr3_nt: TGCGCCAGCAGCCAAGATCCGTACCAGCCCCAGCATTTT

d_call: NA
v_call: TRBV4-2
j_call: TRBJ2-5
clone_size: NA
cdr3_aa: CASSQSSGLPGETQYF
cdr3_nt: TGTGCCAGCAGCCAATCATCAGGGCTGCCGGGGGAGACCCAGTACTTC

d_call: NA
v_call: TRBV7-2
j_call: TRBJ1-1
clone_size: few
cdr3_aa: CASTTMNPGGAFF
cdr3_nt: TGTGCCAGCACCACCATGAACCCGGGGGGAGCTTTCTTT

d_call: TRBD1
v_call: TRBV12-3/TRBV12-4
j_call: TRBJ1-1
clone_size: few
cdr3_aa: CASSAAGGGEAFF
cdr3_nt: TGTGCCAGTAGCGCGGCAGGGGGCGGTGAAGCTTTCTTT

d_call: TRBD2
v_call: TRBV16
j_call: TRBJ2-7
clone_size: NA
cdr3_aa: CASSLLSSGTYEQYF
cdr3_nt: TGTGCCAGCTCCCTCCTGAGCAGCGGGACCTACGAGCAGTACTTC

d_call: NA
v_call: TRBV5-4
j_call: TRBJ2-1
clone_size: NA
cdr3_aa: CASSFSPAPMYNEQFF
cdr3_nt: TGTGCCAGCAGCTTTTCGCCCGCACCGATGTACAATGAGCAGTTCTTC

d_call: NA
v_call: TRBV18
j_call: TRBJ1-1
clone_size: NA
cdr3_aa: CASSPPPETEAFF
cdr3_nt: TGTGCCAGCTCCCCCCCTCCGGAGACTGAAGCTTTCTTT

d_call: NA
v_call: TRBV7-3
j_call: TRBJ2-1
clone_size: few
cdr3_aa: CASSLEGVGHEQFF
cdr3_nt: TGTGCCAGCAGCTTAGAGGGGGTCGGCCATGAGCAGTTCTTC

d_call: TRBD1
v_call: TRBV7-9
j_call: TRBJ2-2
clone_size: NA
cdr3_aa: CASRRTGDYSNTGELFF
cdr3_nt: TGTGCCAGCAGGAGGACAGGGGACTATTCTAACACCGGGGAGCTGTTTTTT

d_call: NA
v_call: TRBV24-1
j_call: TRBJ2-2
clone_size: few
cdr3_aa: CATSGTFGELFF
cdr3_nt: TGTGCCACCAGTGGTACCTTCGGGGAGCTGTTTTTT

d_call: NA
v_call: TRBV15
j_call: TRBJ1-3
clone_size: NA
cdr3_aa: CATSRDLTGNTIYF
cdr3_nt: TGTGCCACCAGCAGAGATCTGACTGGAAACACCATATATTTT

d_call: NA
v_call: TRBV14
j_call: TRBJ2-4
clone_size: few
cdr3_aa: CASSQSGPKNIQYF
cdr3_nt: TGTGCCAGCAGCCAATCAGGGCCCAAAAACATTCAGTACTTC

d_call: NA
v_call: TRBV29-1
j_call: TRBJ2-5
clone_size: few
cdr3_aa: CSVNPQGPETQYF
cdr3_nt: TGCAGCGTAAACCCACAGGGACCAGAGACCCAGTACTTC

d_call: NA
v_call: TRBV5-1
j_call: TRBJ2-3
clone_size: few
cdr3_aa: CASSSKHRGGGDTQYF
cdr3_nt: TGCGCCAGCAGCTCAAAGCACAGGGGAGGCGGGGATACGCAGTATTTT

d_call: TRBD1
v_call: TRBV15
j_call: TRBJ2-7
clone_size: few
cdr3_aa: CATSRDQGAYEQYF
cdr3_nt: TGTGCCACCAGCAGAGATCAGGGGGCTTACGAGCAGTACTTC

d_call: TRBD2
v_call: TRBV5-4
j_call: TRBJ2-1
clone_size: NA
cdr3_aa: CASSYGGGAGEQFF
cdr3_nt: TGTGCCAGCAGCTACGGCGGGGGGGCGGGTGAGCAGTTCTTC